This T cell receptor beta chain was recovered during a study of cytomegalovirus exposure and HLA in healthy donors. The PCR contained 60 Vbeta and 13 Jbeta primers. Here immunoSEQ multiplex PCR was the method, and the copy in TCRdb shows in-frame clones only, minus some. The sample holds approximately 79,000 clones, 60% to 80% seen once. V shed 3 bases, J shed 0 bases, and the junction held 7 bases outside the gene matches. This CDR3 spans 18 amino acids. CDR1 is SGHRS, CDR2 YFSETQ, per germline. The TCR originated in a woman between 40 and 55 years old in good health and CMV-seropositive. The sequencing sample was made of PBMCs. The chain joins TRBV5-1 to TRBJ2-2; TRBD2 aligns across 11 bases. The CDR3 bases are TGCGCCAGCAGCTCGCCCCCGGGACTAGCGGCGAACACCGGGGAGCTGTTTTTT. This translates into CASSSPPGLAANTGELFF.